This is a list of T cell receptor beta chains from one sample in a study of radiotherapy plus CTLA-4 blockade in lung cancer. The repertoire was sequenced with immunoSEQ multiplex PCR; TCRdb's copy has only in-frame clones and lacks some. The sample gives about 110,000 clones, 85% of which show up once; over 2% is in the top ten. The source was peripheral blood, collected from a patient treated with radiotherapy plus ipilimumab. The receptors derive from a human donor with non-small cell lung cancer that progressed on radiotherapy plus ipilimumab. Some clones in this sample may be carry-over from other donors' samples. Both conserved end residues are part of each CDR3. Fields, in order: clone size, V gene, J gene, D gene, CDR3 DNA, CDR3 protein. The D gene is left open where the match is weak. Clone size is given for some rows only: seen once, a few or many times, or a class if the clone is expanded.

clone_size: once
v_call: TRBV28
j_call: TRBJ1-2
d_call: .
cdr3_nt: TGTGCCAGCAGTTTTAGTACGGATATTTATGGCTACACCTTC
cdr3_aa: CASSFSTDIYGYTF

clone_size: once
v_call: TRBV5-1
j_call: TRBJ2-3
d_call: .
cdr3_nt: TGCGCCAGCAGCTTGGCCCACAGCACTAGCACAGATACGCAGTATTTT
cdr3_aa: CASSLAHSTSTDTQYF

clone_size: .
v_call: TRBV28
j_call: TRBJ2-7
d_call: .
cdr3_nt: TGTGCCAGCAGTTTAGAGACGGAGCAGTACTTC
cdr3_aa: CASSLETEQYF

clone_size: .
v_call: TRBV7-8
j_call: TRBJ1-1
d_call: .
cdr3_nt: TGTGCCAGCAGCTTATCGGTGGGAATGAACACTGAAGCTTTCTTT
cdr3_aa: CASSLSVGMNTEAFF

clone_size: .
v_call: TRBV27
j_call: TRBJ1-2
d_call: .
cdr3_nt: TGTGCCAGCAGCTCACCACTCGGGCGGGGGTTAGGCTATGGCTACACCTTC
cdr3_aa: CASSSPLGRGLGYGYTF

clone_size: .
v_call: TRBV27
j_call: TRBJ2-3
d_call: TRBD2
cdr3_nt: TGTGCCAGCAGTTCACTAGCGGGGGGGAACACAGATACGCAGTATTTT
cdr3_aa: CASSSLAGGNTDTQYF

clone_size: once
v_call: TRBV5-1
j_call: TRBJ2-7
d_call: .
cdr3_nt: TGCGCCAGCAGCTTTGACCCACAGGGTTCAACAGGGGAGCAGTACTTC
cdr3_aa: CASSFDPQGSTGEQYF

clone_size: .
v_call: TRBV15
j_call: TRBJ2-7
d_call: .
cdr3_nt: TGTGCCACCAGTCCGGTCGCAGACGAGCAGTACTTC
cdr3_aa: CATSPVADEQYF

clone_size: .
v_call: TRBV19
j_call: TRBJ2-1
d_call: .
cdr3_nt: TGTGCCAGTAGTATAGGGGGCAGAGCCTACAATGAGCAGTTCTTC
cdr3_aa: CASSIGGRAYNEQFF

clone_size: .
v_call: TRBV28
j_call: TRBJ1-2
d_call: TRBD1
cdr3_nt: TGTGCCAGCAGTCCAGGGGGCGGCTATGGCTACACCTTC
cdr3_aa: CASSPGGGYGYTF

clone_size: .
v_call: TRBV7-9
j_call: TRBJ1-1
d_call: TRBD1
cdr3_nt: TGTGCCAGCAGCTATACAGGGGACACTGAAGCTTTCTTT
cdr3_aa: CASSYTGDTEAFF

clone_size: .
v_call: TRBV11-2
j_call: TRBJ2-2
d_call: TRBD2
cdr3_nt: TGTGCCAGCAGCCCTCTAGCGGTGAACACCGGGGAGCTGTTTTTT
cdr3_aa: CASSPLAVNTGELFF

clone_size: .
v_call: TRBV19
j_call: TRBJ2-7
d_call: .
cdr3_nt: TGTGCCAGTAGTATAGGAGGAATCAAACCTTACTACGAGCAGTACTTC
cdr3_aa: CASSIGGIKPYYEQYF

clone_size: .
v_call: TRBV5-6
j_call: TRBJ1-2
d_call: .
cdr3_nt: TGTGCCAGCAGCTTCAGGGGCTCGGGCTACACCTTC
cdr3_aa: CASSFRGSGYTF

clone_size: .
v_call: TRBV5-5
j_call: TRBJ1-5
d_call: TRBD1
cdr3_nt: TGTGCCAGCAGCCAGACAGGGGTTCATGGCGACAATCAGCCCCAGCATTTT
cdr3_aa: CASSQTGVHGDNQPQHF

clone_size: few
v_call: TRBV4-2
j_call: TRBJ2-3
d_call: TRBD1
cdr3_nt: TGTGCCAGCAGCCAAAGACAGGGTGGGACAGATACGCAGTATTTT
cdr3_aa: CASSQRQGGTDTQYF

clone_size: .
v_call: TRBV18
j_call: TRBJ1-4
d_call: TRBD1
cdr3_nt: TGTGCCAGCTCACCGCAGGGGGCAGAACTGTTTTTT
cdr3_aa: CASSPQGAELFF

clone_size: .
v_call: TRBV28
j_call: TRBJ2-3
d_call: TRBD2
cdr3_nt: TGTGCCAGCAGTTTACCCGGGGGGGCGACAGATACGCAGTATTTT
cdr3_aa: CASSLPGGATDTQYF

clone_size: once
v_call: TRBV27
j_call: TRBJ1-2
d_call: .
cdr3_nt: TGTGCCAGCAGTTCTTGGACAGCAACGAACTATGGCTACACCTTC
cdr3_aa: CASSSWTATNYGYTF

clone_size: once
v_call: TRBV19
j_call: TRBJ1-5
d_call: .
cdr3_nt: TGTGCCAGTAGTATAGACAGTCGCAATCAGCCCCAGCATTTT
cdr3_aa: CASSIDSRNQPQHF

clone_size: .
v_call: TRBV7-2
j_call: TRBJ1-1
d_call: .
cdr3_nt: TGTGCCAGCAGCTTCCTTACGGGAGGCGGGGGCGGTAACACTGAAGCTTTCTTT
cdr3_aa: CASSFLTGGGGGNTEAFF

clone_size: .
v_call: TRBV7-8
j_call: TRBJ2-5
d_call: TRBD1
cdr3_nt: TGTGCCAGCAGCTTAGCCGTGACGGCAGGGGGAGAGACCCAGTACTTC
cdr3_aa: CASSLAVTAGGETQYF

clone_size: .
v_call: TRBV7-9
j_call: TRBJ2-3
d_call: TRBD1
cdr3_nt: TGTGCCAGCAGCTACACAGGGGCAGATACGCAGTATTTT
cdr3_aa: CASSYTGADTQYF

clone_size: .
v_call: TRBV4-3
j_call: TRBJ1-1
d_call: .
cdr3_nt: TGCGCCAGCACCACCGACAGGCGCAACACTGAAGCTTTCTTT
cdr3_aa: CASTTDRRNTEAFF

clone_size: .
v_call: TRBV19
j_call: TRBJ2-5
d_call: .
cdr3_nt: TGTGCCAGTAGTAAAACGACCCTGAGGAGCGAGACCCAGTACTTC
cdr3_aa: CASSKTTLRSETQYF

clone_size: .
v_call: TRBV14
j_call: TRBJ1-2
d_call: .
cdr3_nt: TGTGCCAGCAGCCAAGTTCCCCTAGGGGTCCCACGCACCTTC
cdr3_aa: CASSQVPLGVPRTF

clone_size: .
v_call: TRBV2
j_call: TRBJ1-2
d_call: .
cdr3_nt: TGTGCCAGCAGGGGGGCAGGGGCGACCTATGGCTACACCTTC
cdr3_aa: CASRGAGATYGYTF

clone_size: .
v_call: TRBV2
j_call: TRBJ1-2
d_call: .
cdr3_nt: TGTGCCAGCAGTGTGTTAGGGAACTATGGCTACACCTTC
cdr3_aa: CASSVLGNYGYTF

clone_size: .
v_call: TRBV4-3
j_call: TRBJ1-4
d_call: .
cdr3_nt: TGCGCCAGCTTGGGGGCGACAACTAATGAAAAACTGTTTTTT
cdr3_aa: CASLGATTNEKLFF

clone_size: .
v_call: TRBV9
j_call: TRBJ2-5
d_call: TRBD2
cdr3_nt: TGTGCCAGCAGCGGTCGACTAGCGGGGCAGCAAGAGACCCAGTACTTC
cdr3_aa: CASSGRLAGQQETQYF

clone_size: .
v_call: TRBV5-4
j_call: TRBJ2-5
d_call: TRBD2
cdr3_nt: TGTGCCAGCAGCTTCGCGGGGGGACAAGAGACCCAGTACTTC
cdr3_aa: CASSFAGGQETQYF

clone_size: once
v_call: TRBV9
j_call: TRBJ1-1
d_call: .
cdr3_nt: TGTGCCAGCAGCCCCCGGACCATGAACACTGAAGCTTTCTTT
cdr3_aa: CASSPRTMNTEAFF

clone_size: .
v_call: TRBV7-2
j_call: TRBJ2-6
d_call: .
cdr3_nt: TGTGCCAGCAGCTTAGGGGGGAGAATCTACTCTGGGGCCAACGTCCTGACTTTC
cdr3_aa: CASSLGGRIYSGANVLTF

clone_size: .
v_call: TRBV5-1
j_call: TRBJ2-1
d_call: .
cdr3_nt: TGCGCCAGCAGCTGGGACACTGGAGGACCCAATGAGCAGTTCTTC
cdr3_aa: CASSWDTGGPNEQFF

clone_size: .
v_call: TRBV18
j_call: TRBJ2-1
d_call: TRBD2
cdr3_nt: TGTGCCAGCTCACCCCTAGCGGGGGGGCTAGGGAATGAGCAGTTCTTC
cdr3_aa: CASSPLAGGLGNEQFF

clone_size: .
v_call: TRBV29-1
j_call: TRBJ2-1
d_call: .
cdr3_nt: TGCAGCGTTGATAGGGGGGGTGTCTCCTACAATGAGCAGTTCTTC
cdr3_aa: CSVDRGGVSYNEQFF

clone_size: .
v_call: TRBV5-4
j_call: TRBJ1-6
d_call: TRBD1
cdr3_nt: TGTGCCAGCAGCTCAGACTACTGGACAGGTCACCTCCACTTT
cdr3_aa: CASSSDYWTGHLHF

clone_size: .
v_call: TRBV5-1
j_call: TRBJ2-5
d_call: TRBD2
cdr3_nt: TGCGCCAGCAGCTTGGAAGTCGGTGCTAGCGGGGGGGCCAGTGAGACCCAGTACTTC
cdr3_aa: CASSLEVGASGGASETQYF

clone_size: .
v_call: TRBV9
j_call: TRBJ2-1
d_call: TRBD1
cdr3_nt: TGTGCCAGCAATACAGGGGGGATAGGGGAGCAGTTCTTC
cdr3_aa: CASNTGGIGEQFF

clone_size: .
v_call: TRBV7-2
j_call: TRBJ2-7
d_call: TRBD1
cdr3_nt: TGTGCCAGCAGCCATGCGACAGGGACGGGGGAGCAGTACTTC
cdr3_aa: CASSHATGTGEQYF

clone_size: .
v_call: TRBV27
j_call: TRBJ1-5
d_call: TRBD1
cdr3_nt: TGTGCCAGCAGTCCCGGGACAGGAAGCCAGCCCCAGCATTTT
cdr3_aa: CASSPGTGSQPQHF

clone_size: .
v_call: TRBV2
j_call: TRBJ2-5
d_call: .
cdr3_nt: TGTGCCAGCAATTTTGCCGGGACACTCGAGACCCAGTACTTC
cdr3_aa: CASNFAGTLETQYF